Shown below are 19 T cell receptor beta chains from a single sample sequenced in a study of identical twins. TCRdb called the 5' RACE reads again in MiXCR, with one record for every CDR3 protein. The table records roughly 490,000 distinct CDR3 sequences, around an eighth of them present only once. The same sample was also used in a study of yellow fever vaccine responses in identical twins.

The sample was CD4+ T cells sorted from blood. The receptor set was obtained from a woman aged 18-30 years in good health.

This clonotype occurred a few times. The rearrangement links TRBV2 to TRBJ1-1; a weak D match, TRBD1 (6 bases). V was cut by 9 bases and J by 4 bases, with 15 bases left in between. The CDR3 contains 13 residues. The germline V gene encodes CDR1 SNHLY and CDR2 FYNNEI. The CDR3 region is CASSRDMGTEAFF. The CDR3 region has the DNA TGTGCCAGTTCCCGGGACATGGGCACTGAAGCTTTCTTT.

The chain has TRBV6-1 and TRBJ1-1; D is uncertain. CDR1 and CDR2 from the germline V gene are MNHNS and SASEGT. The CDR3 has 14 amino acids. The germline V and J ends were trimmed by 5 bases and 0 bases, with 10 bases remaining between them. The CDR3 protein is CASSITAMNTEAFF. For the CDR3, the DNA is TGTGCCAGCAGTATCACAGCTATGAACACTGAAGCTTTCTTT.

This CDR3 reads CASSSWTGAQPQHF. CDR3 DNA sequence: TGTGCCAGCAGTTCCTGGACAGGGGCTCAGCCCCAGCATTTT. This chain connects TRBV28 to TRBJ1-5; 9 bases agree with TRBD1. In germline, CDR1 is MDHEN, CDR2 SYDVKM. The CDR3 spans 14 residues. V lost 4 bases, J lost 6 bases, and 4 bases stayed unmatched.

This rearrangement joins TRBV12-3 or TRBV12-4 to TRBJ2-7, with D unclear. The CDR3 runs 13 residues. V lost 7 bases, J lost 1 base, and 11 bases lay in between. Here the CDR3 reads CASKGGTSYEQYF. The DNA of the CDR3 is TGTGCCAGCAAGGGTGGTACGTCCTACGAGCAGTACTTC.

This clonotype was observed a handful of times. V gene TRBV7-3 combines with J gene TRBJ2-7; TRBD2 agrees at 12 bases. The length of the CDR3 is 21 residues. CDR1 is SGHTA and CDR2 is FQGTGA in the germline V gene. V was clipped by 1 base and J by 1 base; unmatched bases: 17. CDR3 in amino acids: CASSLKRAGAGLAGGSYEQYF. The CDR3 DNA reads TGTGCCAGCAGCTTAAAGCGGGCCGGGGCGGGCCTAGCGGGAGGGTCCTACGAGCAGTACTTC.

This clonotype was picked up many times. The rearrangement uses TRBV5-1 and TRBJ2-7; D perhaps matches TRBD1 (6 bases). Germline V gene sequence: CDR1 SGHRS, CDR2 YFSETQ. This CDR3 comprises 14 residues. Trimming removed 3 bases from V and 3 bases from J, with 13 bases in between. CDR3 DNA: TGCGCCAGCAGCTCCACAGGGCGTGTCTACGAGCAGTACTTC. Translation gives CASSSTGRVYEQYF.

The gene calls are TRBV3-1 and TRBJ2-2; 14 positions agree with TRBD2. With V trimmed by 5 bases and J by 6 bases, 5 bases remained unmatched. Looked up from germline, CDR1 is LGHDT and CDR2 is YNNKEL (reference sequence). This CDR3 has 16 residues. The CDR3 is CASSGTSGSIAGELFF. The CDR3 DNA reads TGTGCCAGCAGCGGGACTAGCGGGAGTATTGCCGGGGAGCTGTTTTTT.

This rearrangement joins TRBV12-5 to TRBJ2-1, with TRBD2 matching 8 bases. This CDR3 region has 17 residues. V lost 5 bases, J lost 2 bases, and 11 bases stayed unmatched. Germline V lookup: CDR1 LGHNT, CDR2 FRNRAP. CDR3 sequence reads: CASGRGGSGGTYNEQFF. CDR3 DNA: TGTGCTAGTGGTCGCGGGGGGAGCGGGGGAACCTACAATGAGCAGTTCTTC.

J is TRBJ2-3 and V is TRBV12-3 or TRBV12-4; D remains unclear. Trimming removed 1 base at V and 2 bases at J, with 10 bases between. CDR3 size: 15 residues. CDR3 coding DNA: TGTGCCAGCAGTTTAGGTGGCGTTTTCACAGATACGCAGTATTTT. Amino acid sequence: CASSLGGVFTDTQYF.

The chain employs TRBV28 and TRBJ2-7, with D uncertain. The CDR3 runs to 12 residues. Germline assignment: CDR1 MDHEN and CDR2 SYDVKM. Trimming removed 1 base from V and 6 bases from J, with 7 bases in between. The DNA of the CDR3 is TGTGCCAGCAGTTTATCATGGTTCGAGCAGTACTTC. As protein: CASSLSWFEQYF.

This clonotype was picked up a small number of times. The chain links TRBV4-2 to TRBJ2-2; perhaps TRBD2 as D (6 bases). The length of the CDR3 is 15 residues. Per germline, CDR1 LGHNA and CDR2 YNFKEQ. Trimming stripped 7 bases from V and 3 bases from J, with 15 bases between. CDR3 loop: CASTPGSSDTGELFF. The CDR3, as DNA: TGTGCCAGCACCCCTGGGTCTAGCGACACCGGGGAGCTGTTTTTT.

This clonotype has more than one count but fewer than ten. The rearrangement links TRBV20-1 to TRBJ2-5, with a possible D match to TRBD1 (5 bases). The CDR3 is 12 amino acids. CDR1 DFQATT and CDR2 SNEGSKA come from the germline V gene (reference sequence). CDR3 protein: CSGDRAQETQYF. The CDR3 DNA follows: TGCAGCGGCGACAGAGCCCAAGAGACCCAGTACTTC.

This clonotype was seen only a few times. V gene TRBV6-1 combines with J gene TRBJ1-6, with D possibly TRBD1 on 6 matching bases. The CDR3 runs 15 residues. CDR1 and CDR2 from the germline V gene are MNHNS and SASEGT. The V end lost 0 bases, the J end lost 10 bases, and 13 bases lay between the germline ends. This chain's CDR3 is CASSEARGQGSPLHF. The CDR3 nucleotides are TGTGCCAGCAGTGAAGCGAGAGGCCAGGGGTCACCCCTCCACTTT.

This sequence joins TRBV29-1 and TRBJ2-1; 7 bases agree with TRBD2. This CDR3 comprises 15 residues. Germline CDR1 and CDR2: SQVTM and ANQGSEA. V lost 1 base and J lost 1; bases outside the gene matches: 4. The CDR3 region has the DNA TGCAGCGTTGAAGGGACTAGTATTTCCTACAATGAGCAGTTCTTC. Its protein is CSVEGTSISYNEQFF.

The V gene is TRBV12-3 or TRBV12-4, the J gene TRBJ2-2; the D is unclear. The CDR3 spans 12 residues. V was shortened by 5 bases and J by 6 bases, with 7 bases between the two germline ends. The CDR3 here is CASSRAPGELFF. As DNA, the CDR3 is TGTGCCAGCAGTCGGGCACCCGGGGAGCTGTTTTTT.

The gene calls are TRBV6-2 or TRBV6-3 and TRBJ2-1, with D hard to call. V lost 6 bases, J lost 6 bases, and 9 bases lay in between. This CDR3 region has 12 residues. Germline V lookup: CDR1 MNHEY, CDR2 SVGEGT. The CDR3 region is CASRSWINEQFF. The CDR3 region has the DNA TGTGCCAGCAGGTCGTGGATCAATGAGCAGTTCTTC.

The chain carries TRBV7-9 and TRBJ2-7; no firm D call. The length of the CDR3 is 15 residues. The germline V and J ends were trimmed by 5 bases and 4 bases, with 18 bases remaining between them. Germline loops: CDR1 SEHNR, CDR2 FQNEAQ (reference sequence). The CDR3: CASSPGRALRYEQYF. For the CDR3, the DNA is TGTGCCAGCAGCCCTGGTAGGGCGCTGCGTTACGAGCAGTACTTC.

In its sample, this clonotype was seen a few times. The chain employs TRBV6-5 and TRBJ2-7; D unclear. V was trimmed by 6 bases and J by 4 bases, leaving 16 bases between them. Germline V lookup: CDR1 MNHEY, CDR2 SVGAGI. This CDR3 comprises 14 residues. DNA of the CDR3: TGTGCCAGCAGCCTTACTCGTGTCGGGTACGAGCAGTACTTC. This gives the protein CASSLTRVGYEQYF.

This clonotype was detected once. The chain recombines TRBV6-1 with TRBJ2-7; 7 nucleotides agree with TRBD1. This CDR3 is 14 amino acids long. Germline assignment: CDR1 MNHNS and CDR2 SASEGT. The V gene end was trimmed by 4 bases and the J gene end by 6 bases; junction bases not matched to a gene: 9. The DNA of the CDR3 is TGTGCCAGCAGTGCCTCCGGGACAGCGCGCGAGCAGTACTTC. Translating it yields CASSASGTAREQYF.